Presented here are 20 T cell receptor beta chains from one specimen sequenced in a study of blood T cell repertoires in COVID-19. TCRdb's copy holds only in-frame clones and misses some; the assay was immunoSEQ multiplex PCR. Among tens of thousands of clones listed, 86% were seen once. The sequencing input was peripheral blood. The source is a man aged 25 to 40 with acute or convalescent COVID-19.

The chain has TRBV3-1 (or the pseudogene TRBV3-2) and TRBJ2-5, with no clear D. There are 18 residues in the CDR3. Trimming took off 0 bases at V and 1 base at J, with 18 bases between the two ends. The germline V gene has CDR1 LGHDT and CDR2 YNNKEL (reference sequence). The CDR3 protein is CASSQDPDGSSSQETQYF. The CDR3 DNA reads TGTGCCAGCAGCCAAGATCCAGATGGCAGTAGCAGCCAAGAGACCCAGTACTTC.

The genes are TRBV20-1 and TRBJ1-5; D gene ambiguous. V dropped 3 bases and J dropped 5 bases, with 8 bases sitting between them. From germline, CDR1 is DFQATT and CDR2 SNEGSKA (reference sequence). This CDR3 contains 12 residues. As DNA, the CDR3 is TGCAGTGCTAGTAGACTTGATCAGCCCCAGCATTTT. Protein: CSASRLDQPQHF.

V gene TRBV19 combines with J gene TRBJ1-4, with 7 positions matching TRBD1. The CDR3 contains 15 residues. V was clipped by 7 bases and J by 2 bases; unmatched bases: 7. Germline V gives CDR1 LNHDA, CDR2 SQIVND (reference sequence). The CDR3: CASMPGGKTNEKLFF. In DNA form, the CDR3 reads TGTGCCAGTATGCCAGGGGGAAAGACTAATGAAAAACTGTTTTTT.

J is TRBJ1-1 and V is TRBV3-1 (or the pseudogene TRBV3-2); D call uncertain. The V end was cut by 1 base, the J end by 6 bases, with 12 bases between. The V gene's germline CDR1 is LGHDT and CDR2 YNNKEL (reference sequence). There are 14 residues in the CDR3. This CDR3 is CASSQVRGGAEAFF. CDR3 coding DNA: TGTGCCAGCAGCCAAGTGCGGGGAGGCGCTGAAGCTTTCTTT.

V usage is TRBV10-3 and J usage is TRBJ1-1, with D hard to call. This CDR3 region has 13 residues. V lost 8 bases, J lost 6 bases, and 16 bases lay in between. Germline V CDR1 and CDR2: ENHRY, SYGVKD. Written as DNA, the CDR3 is TGTGCCATCGGTGGGGTCACGGACTCTGAAGCTTTCTTT. It encodes CAIGGVTDSEAFF.

This chain connects TRBV28 to TRBJ1-2; a weak D match, TRBD1 (6 bases). The germline CDR1 and CDR2 sequences are MDHEN and SYDVKM. CDR3 size: 12 residues. The germline V and J ends were trimmed by 11 bases and 9 bases, with 19 bases remaining between them. The CDR3 is CAQRGTIFSYTF. The DNA for the CDR3 is TGTGCCCAACGAGGGACAATATTTAGCTACACCTTC.

This chain uses TRBV7-2 with TRBJ1-1; D remains unclear. From germline, CDR1 is SGHTA and CDR2 FQGNSA. V was cut by 1 base and J by 3 bases, with 6 bases left in between. The CDR3 runs 13 residues. In DNA form, the CDR3 reads TGTGCCAGCAGCTTAGAACGGGACACTGAAGCTTTCTTT. Residues: CASSLERDTEAFF.

A single count supports this clone. The rearrangement joins TRBV3-1 (or the pseudogene TRBV3-2) to TRBJ2-7; TRBD1 agrees at 9 bases. The CDR3 has 14 residues. With V trimmed by 3 bases and J by 5 bases, 5 bases remained unmatched. Germline V gene sequence: CDR1 LGHDT, CDR2 YNNKEL (reference sequence). CDR3 sequence: CASSHLDRGNEQYF. Here the CDR3 DNA reads TGTGCCAGCAGCCACCTGGACAGGGGCAACGAGCAGTACTTC.

This clone is medium-sized. The genes are TRBV5-6 and TRBJ1-1; 7 bases fit TRBD1. Germline loops: CDR1 SGHDT, CDR2 YYEEEE. After removal of 0 bases from V and 11 bases from J, the junction contained 7 bases not matched to a gene. This CDR3 spans 13 amino acids. CDR3 sequence: CASSLAQGMGAFF. CDR3 DNA sequence: TGTGCCAGCAGCTTGGCACAGGGGATGGGCGCTTTCTTT.

The J gene is TRBJ1-1, the V gene TRBV3-1 (or the pseudogene TRBV3-2); D possibly corresponds to TRBD1 (6 bases). Germline V gene data show CDR1 as LGHDT and CDR2 as YNNKEL (reference sequence). The CDR3 has 14 residues. V was cut by 3 bases and J by 4 bases, with 12 bases left in between. The DNA for the CDR3 is TGTGCCAGCAGCCACAGGGGAATCAGCACTGAAGCTTTCTTT. This sequence encodes CASSHRGISTEAFF.

DNA for the CDR3: TGTGCCAGCAGCGAGGGACTAGCGGGAGGTGGCACAGATACGCAGTATTTT. Amino acid sequence: CASSEGLAGGGTDTQYF. The V gene is TRBV7-9, the J gene TRBJ2-3, with 15 nucleotides matching TRBD2. Per germline, CDR1 SEHNR and CDR2 FQNEAQ (reference sequence). The V gene end was trimmed by 5 bases and the J gene end by 1 base; junction bases not matched to a gene: 4. CDR3 length equals 17 residues. Using reference TRBV7-9 and TRBJ2-3 for the parts outside the CDR3, the full variable domain is DTGVSQNPRHKITKRGQNVTFRCDPISEHNRLYWYRQTLGQGPEFLTYFQNEAQLEKSRLLSDRFSAERPKGSFSTLEIQRTEQGDSAMYLCASSEGLAGGGTDTQYFGPGTRLTVL.

This chain connects TRBV6-5 to TRBJ1-5; 7 bases are shared with TRBD1. This CDR3 is built from 14 residues. The germline CDR1 and CDR2 sequences are MNHEY and SVGAGI. Trimming at V came to 8 bases and at J to 4 bases, leaving 8 bases not matched to a gene. This CDR3 is CASEIQGINQPQHF. In nucleotides, the CDR3 is TGTGCCAGCGAGATACAGGGGATTAATCAGCCCCAGCATTTT.

The chain combines TRBV4-2 with TRBJ1-1; no definite D call. V dropped 4 bases and J dropped 4 bases, with 13 bases sitting between them. This CDR3 contains 14 residues. In germline, CDR1 is LGHNA, CDR2 YNFKEQ. CDR3 loop: CASSRESSGTEAFF. CDR3 coding DNA: TGTGCCAGCAGCCGAGAGAGCTCAGGCACTGAAGCTTTCTTT.

This sequence joins TRBV7-9 and TRBJ2-3; TRBD1 might be the D (6 bases). The germline CDR1 and CDR2 sequences are SEHNR and FQNEAQ (reference sequence). There are 16 residues in the CDR3. Between the trimmed V and J ends, which lost 4 bases and 2 bases, there was a span of 16 bases. CDR3 nucleotides: TGTGCCAGCAGCTCCCGTGGAGGACAGTACACAGATACGCAGTATTTT. This gives the protein CASSSRGGQYTDTQYF.

This clone was found once. The CDR3 DNA reads as TGTGCCAGCAGTGTTGGACTAGCGGGAGTGAATGAGCAGTTCTTC. It encodes CASSVGLAGVNEQFF. The chain employs TRBV2 and TRBJ2-1, with 13 bases lining up with TRBD2. The length of the CDR3 is 15 residues. The J segment lost 7 bases and the V segment lost 4 bases, leaving 4 bases of the junction unmatched. The germline CDR1 and CDR2 sequences are SNHLY and FYNNEI.

V gene TRBV5-1 combines with J gene TRBJ1-2; 8 bases agree with TRBD1. The V gene's germline CDR1 is SGHRS and CDR2 YFSETQ. This CDR3 contains 19 residues. V lost 1 base to trimming and J lost 1 base; unmatched junction nucleotides: 15. The CDR3 loop is CASSLTGGATTGGNYGYTF. CDR3 nucleotides: TGCGCCAGCAGCTTGACCGGCGGGGCGACCACAGGGGGTAACTATGGCTACACCTTC.

This sequence joins TRBV13 and TRBJ2-5, with 10 bases fitting TRBD1. The CDR3 spans 14 residues. CDR1 and CDR2 from the germline V gene are PRHDT and FYEKMQ (reference sequence). With 4 bases clipped from V and 6 bases from J, the junction kept 5 bases outside the gene matches. CDR3 in DNA: TGTGCCAGCAGCTCGGGACAGGGGATCAAGACCCAGTACTTC. It codes for CASSSGQGIKTQYF.

The rearrangement links TRBV2 to TRBJ2-7; D gene uncertain. The germline gives CDR1 SNHLY, CDR2 FYNNEI. This CDR3 has 13 residues. The ends were cut back, 3 bases at V and 4 bases at J, with 10 bases in the middle. The chain's CDR3 is CASSEFTFYEQYV. DNA of the CDR3: TGTGCCAGCAGTGAGTTCACTTTTTACGAGCAGTACGTC.

The chain joins TRBV5-4 to TRBJ2-7; 9 nucleotides match TRBD2. Germline V gives CDR1 SGHNT, CDR2 YYREEE (reference sequence). The CDR3 totals 17 residues. V trimming: 4 bases; J trimming: 6 bases; junction bases outside the gene matches: 17. CDR3 sequence: CASSRGLAGGVLGEQYF. Written as DNA, the CDR3 is TGTGCCAGCAGCCGGGGTCTGGCGGGAGGGGTTTTGGGCGAGCAGTACTTC.

The chain recombines TRBV7-2 with TRBJ1-2; tentatively, D is TRBD1 (6 bases). The V end lost 8 bases, the J end lost 3 bases, and 22 bases lay between the germline ends. CDR3 length: 16 residues. Germline CDR1 reads SGHTA; CDR2 reads FQGNSA. CDR3 sequence (DNA): TGTGCCAGCTCAGCAGGGGCGAGTGTACCTTACTATGGCTACACCTTC. It encodes CASSAGASVPYYGYTF.